Below are 5 T cell receptor beta chains sequenced from a single sample in a study of cytomegalovirus exposure and HLA in healthy donors. The PCR contained 60 Vbeta and 13 Jbeta primers. Repertoires were generated with immunoSEQ multiplex PCR, while TCRdb's copy carries only in-frame clones and drops some. Its listing shows about 40,000 clones. Sequencing was done on a sample of PBMCs. Receptors were obtained from a woman aged 25-40 years in good health and CMV-seronegative.

The chain carries TRBV2 and TRBJ1-2; no clear D gene. The germline V gene encodes CDR1 SNHLY and CDR2 FYNNEI. The CDR3 runs to 14 residues. Trimming removed 1 base at V and 4 bases at J, with 10 bases between. CDR3 nucleotides: TGTGCCAGCAGTGAAGAAACAGCGGGCTATGGCTACACCTTC. Protein: CASSEETAGYGYTF.

The chain recombines TRBV4-3 with TRBJ1-5; D remains unclear. In germline, CDR1 is LGHNA, CDR2 YSLEER. The CDR3 loop spans 14 amino acids. Trimming left V 1 base short and J 4 bases short, with 8 bases between. CDR3 sequence reads: CASSQVSSNQPQHF. The CDR3, as DNA: TGCGCCAGCAGCCAAGTCTCCTCGAATCAGCCCCAGCATTTT.

The V call is TRBV10-3, the J call TRBJ1-2; 8 bases fit TRBD1. With 10 bases clipped from V and 0 bases from J, the junction kept 4 bases outside the gene matches. Germline V gene sequence: CDR1 ENHRY, CDR2 SYGVKD. The CDR3 is made up of 13 amino acids. The CDR3, as DNA: TGTGCCACCGGGACAGGATCTAACTATGGCTACACCTTC. This gives the protein CATGTGSNYGYTF.

The genes are TRBV5-1 and TRBJ1-2, with a weak D call TRBD1 (5 bases). CDR3 length: 16 amino acids. The V gene's germline CDR1 is SGHRS and CDR2 YFSETQ. V lost 3 bases, J lost 4 bases, and 19 bases lay in between. Here the CDR3 DNA reads TGCGCCAGCAGCTCCGGAGGGGTCAGGGAGGGCTATGGCTACACCTTC. This sequence encodes CASSSGGVREGYGYTF.

The V and J genes are TRBV27 and TRBJ2-3, with D possibly being TRBD2 (6 bases). Germline CDR1 MNHEY, CDR2 SMNVEV (reference sequence). Trimming removed 5 bases from V and 1 base from J, with 10 bases in between. The CDR3 is made up of 14 amino acids. CDR3 region: CASSPAGRTDTQYF. CDR3 sequence (DNA): TGTGCCAGCAGTCCCGCGGGGCGCACAGATACGCAGTATTTT.